This TCR beta chain was documented in a study of T cells expressing NK-cell markers (TCRdb year 2020). Regarding the complete study: Three sorted T-cell subsets (CD3+CD56+NKG2C+, CD3+CD56+NKG2C- and CD3+CD56-NKG2C+) from 7 to 9 donors had their TCR beta-chain repertoires profiled. Seven of the eight sequenced donors were HCMV-seropositive and one was HCMV-seronegative. Randomly selected healthy volunteers, three men and five women, were used as the eight sequenced donors. Libraries were sequenced as 2 x 150 bp reads on Illumina HiSeq 2000/2500, MiSeq or NextSeq. Beyond this particular receptor, the publication reports: Those dominant clonotypes were again the most abundant among CD3+CD56-NKG2C+ cells in four donors, at about 28.3-60.1%. In several donors, the dominant CD3+CD56+NKG2C+ clonotypes were found to rank among the top 10 CD8+ clonotypes and to make up about 1.0-7.5% of CD8+ T cells. Whether the expanded NKG2C-expressing T cell clones were specific for HCMV antigens remained unclear.

In the germline V gene, CDR1 corresponds to MDHEN and CDR2 to SYDVKM. Including cysteine and phenylalanine, the CDR3 has 14 amino acids. Nucleotide data are not available. To determine HCMV serostatus, a commercial ELISA kit was used to detect HCMV-specific IgG in serum. Peripheral blood mononuclear cells were isolated from blood by Ficoll density gradient centrifugation. As for this clonotype: Its antigen specificity is not known.

Sequencing used an Illumina HiSeq 2000. The TCR beta cDNA libraries were made using 5'RACE template switching, a step that added both a universal primer site and unique molecular identifiers. Synthesis of cDNA was primed from the TCR beta constant segment and was followed by two consecutive PCR amplification steps. In the paper's pipeline: Reads were demultiplexed and grouped by UMI with MIGEC, and clonotypes were assembled and quantified with MiTCR. To exclude erroneous sequences, only TCR cDNA sequences supported by at least two reads were retained. Downstream repertoire analysis used the tcR package, and clonotypes were matched across fractions by CDR3 nucleotide sequence plus V segment. VDJmatch was used to annotate antigen specificity against VDJdb, with one amino acid substitution in CDR3 permitted. TCRdb reprocessed the reads, reporting each CDR3 protein sequence once and no DNA. TCRdb, rather than the study authors, made the V and J calls. The record for this sample contains 3,000 or so distinct CDR3 sequences. In total, the top ten clones hold roughly 90% of the sample.

The sequenced sample was blood T cells: a sorted CD56 or NKG2C T cell subset, CD4+ or CD8+ T cells, or bulk PBMC T cells (not recorded which). This receptor chain uses TRBV28 and TRBJ2-3; TCRdb selects TRBD1, and the lack of DNA leaves this call unchecked. The TCR was taken from a man aged 18-69 years in good health. The CDR3 region: CASSPQGGRDTQYF. With all but the CDR3 taken from the reference TRBV28 and TRBJ2-3 genes, the full variable domain is: DVKVTQSSRYLVKRTGEKVFLECVQDMDHENMFWYRQDPGLGLRLIYFSYDVKMKEKGDIPEGYSVSREKKERFSLILESASTNQTSMYLCASSPQGGRDTQYFGPGTRLTVL.